Reported below is one T cell receptor beta chain. Its antigen is not identified. Time point defined: newly diagnosed GD, antithyroid drugs for less than 3 months. After RNA was extracted from PBMCs, the TCR library was made from it. Patient provenance is recorded as an endocrinology department in Xi'an, China. Arm-PCR with iRepertoire HTBI primers amplified the CDR3 regions for these TCR beta libraries. One entry per CDR3 protein results from TCRdb running MiXCR on the multiplex PCR reads. The table records around 250,000 distinct CDR3 sequences, over 20% of them present only once. These data come from a study of regulatory T cells in long-lasting Graves disease. Study-wide results and limits: Favored gene segments in persistent disease were TRBV28, TRBJ1-2 and TRBJ2-5. No thyroid tissue was studied; the work used peripheral blood only. Authors noted too few samples as a limitation.

CDR1 is LGHDT and CDR2 is YNNKEL in the germline V gene (reference sequence). Deletions cut 5 bases from V and 7 bases from J, with 15 bases between. The length of the CDR3 is 14 residues. This clonotype originated in a female donor with Graves disease. The sample consisted of peripheral blood mononuclear cells (PBMCs), taken at new diagnosis, from a patient treated with antithyroid drugs. V usage is TRBV3-1 and J usage is TRBJ2-1; D not resolved. The CDR3: CASSSTLELNEQFF. The CDR3 DNA follows: TGTGCCAGCAGCTCCACCCTAGAATTAAATGAGCAGTTCTTC.